Presented here are 12 T cell receptor beta chains from one specimen sequenced in a study of patients and donors after allogeneic stem cell transplantation. MiXCR was run by TCRdb on the RT-PCR reads, yielding one entry per CDR3 protein. The sample records about 87,000 distinct CDR3 sequences, roughly 4.9% being singletons. Sequenced input: blood, either unsorted or a sorted T cell fraction (not recorded which). These receptors came from a human donor who was either an allogeneic HSCT recipient or a stem cell or donor lymphocyte infusion donor (not recorded which). It is not recorded whose cells these are; they may come from a transplant donor.

This clonotype has a count of ten or more. The J gene is TRBJ2-1, the V gene TRBV5-6; TRBD2 matches 14 bases. CDR1 and CDR2 from the germline V gene are SGHDT and YYEEEE. V trimming: 4 bases; J trimming: 8 bases; junction bases outside the gene matches: 5. This CDR3 region has 15 residues. The CDR3 DNA is TGTGCCAGCAGCAGCGGACTAGCGGGAGGCGATGAGCAGTTCTTC. Protein: CASSSGLAGGDEQFF.

This clonotype came up many times. The genes are TRBV5-1 and TRBJ2-2, with D possibly TRBD1 on 6 matching bases. In germline, CDR1 is SGHRS, CDR2 YFSETQ. V shed 2 bases and J shed 3 bases, with 11 bases lying between them. This CDR3 has 15 amino acids. Here the CDR3 reads CASSLQGIHTGELFF. The CDR3 region has the DNA TGCGCCAGCAGCTTACAGGGTATTCACACCGGGGAGCTGTTTTTT.

This clonotype was recorded at least ten times. V and J are TRBV5-1 and TRBJ2-3, with D perhaps assigned TRBD1 or TRBD2 (5 bases each). There are 17 residues in the CDR3. Trimming cost V 4 bases and J 6 bases, with 24 bases left between them. Per germline, CDR1 SGHRS and CDR2 YFSETQ. In DNA form, the CDR3 reads TGCGCCAGCAGCCCCGCGGTGGCTGGGGGTGCAGGTGATACGCAGTATTTT. Residues: CASSPAVAGGAGDTQYF.

The sample holds a few counts of this clonotype. The V and J genes are TRBV30 and TRBJ2-7, with D perhaps TRBD1 (5 bases). Trimming pared 4 bases from V and 1 base from J, leaving 11 bases between. Germline values: CDR1 GTSNPN, CDR2 SVGIG (reference sequence). CDR3 size: 13 residues. The CDR3 coding sequence is TGTGCCTGGATGCCAGGGTCTTCCTACGAGCAGTACTTC. Protein: CAWMPGSSYEQYF.

This clonotype was found a few times. The CDR3 DNA reads as TGCAGTGCTATAGTGGGTAGCGGACGCTCCTACGAGCAGTACTTC. The encoded protein is CSAIVGSGRSYEQYF. The gene calls are TRBV20-1 and TRBJ2-7; possible D gene TRBD2, 6 bases. This CDR3 spans 15 amino acids. Between the trimmed V and J ends, which lost 4 bases and 0 bases, there was a span of 16 bases. CDR1 and CDR2 (germline): DFQATT, SNEGSKA (reference sequence).

The rearrangement joins TRBV5-1 to TRBJ2-7; TRBD1 matches at 8 bases. The junction had 21 bases not matched to a gene; V was cut back by 4 bases and J by 9 bases. The CDR3 has 17 amino acids. Germline CDR1 reads SGHRS; CDR2 reads YFSETQ. Here the CDR3 reads CASSVLQGVRGIDGQYF. The DNA of the CDR3 is TGCGCCAGCAGCGTATTACAGGGGGTCCGGGGGATTGACGGGCAGTACTTC.

This clonotype has at least ten counts. The V call is TRBV10-3, the J call TRBJ2-7, with D unclear. The CDR3 sequence is 14 residues long. The V end lost 2 bases, the J end lost 3 bases, and 11 bases lay between the germline ends. The germline CDR1 and CDR2 sequences are ENHRY and SYGVKD. DNA of the CDR3: TGTGCCATCAGTGAGGCCCGTGGGGACTACGAGCAGTACTTC. This sequence encodes CAISEARGDYEQYF.

This clonotype has a handful of counts. Since a much larger clone is just one base distant, this may be a read error. V and J are TRBV10-2 and TRBJ2-7; D might be TRBD1 (6 bases). Germline V lookup: CDR1 WSHSY, CDR2 SAAADI. CDR3 length: 14 residues. CDR3 DNA: TGCGCCAGCAGTGAGTCCAGGGGACCTTACGAGCAGCACTTC. Its translation: CASSESRGPYEQHF.

The V gene is TRBV6-5, the J gene TRBJ2-3, with TRBD2 matching over 15 bases. The CDR3 consists of 18 residues. Germline V lookup: CDR1 MNHEY, CDR2 SVGAGI. Trimming removed 4 bases from V and 6 bases from J; junction bases left unmatched: 11. The CDR3 reads CASSSWRTSGGAGDTQYF. The CDR3 coding sequence is TGTGCCAGCAGTTCGTGGAGGACTAGCGGGGGGGCGGGTGATACGCAGTATTTT.

CDR3 in amino acids: CASSLGNRGEAFF. DNA for the CDR3: TGTGCCAGCAGCTTAGGTAACAGGGGAGAAGCTTTCTTT. This chain connects TRBV7-3 to TRBJ1-1, with TRBD1 identical over 7 bases. Germline V lookup: CDR1 SGHTA, CDR2 FQGTGA. This CDR3 is 13 amino acids long. V was pared by 2 bases and J by 8 bases, with 5 bases of the junction left unmatched.

Many counts were recorded for this clonotype. CDR3 in DNA: TGCGCCAGCAGCTTAGAGTTCAGCCTGGAGAGCTCTGGAAACACCATATATTTT. It encodes CASSLEFSLESSGNTIYF. The chain is built from TRBV5-1 and TRBJ1-3; D is unclear. The CDR3 has 18 residues. V was cut by 2 bases and J by 0 bases, with 18 bases left in between. Germline V CDR1 and CDR2: SGHRS, YFSETQ.

This clonotype has ten or more counts. The rearrangement uses TRBV5-4 and TRBJ2-2, with D unclear. The CDR3 loop spans 15 amino acids. Germline values: CDR1 SGHNT, CDR2 YYREEE (reference sequence). Between the trimmed V and J ends, which lost 3 bases and 1 base, there was a span of 10 bases. CDR3 in DNA: TGTGCCAGCAGCTCTGGTCGACAGAACACCGGGGAGCTGTTTTTT. Amino acid sequence: CASSSGRQNTGELFF.